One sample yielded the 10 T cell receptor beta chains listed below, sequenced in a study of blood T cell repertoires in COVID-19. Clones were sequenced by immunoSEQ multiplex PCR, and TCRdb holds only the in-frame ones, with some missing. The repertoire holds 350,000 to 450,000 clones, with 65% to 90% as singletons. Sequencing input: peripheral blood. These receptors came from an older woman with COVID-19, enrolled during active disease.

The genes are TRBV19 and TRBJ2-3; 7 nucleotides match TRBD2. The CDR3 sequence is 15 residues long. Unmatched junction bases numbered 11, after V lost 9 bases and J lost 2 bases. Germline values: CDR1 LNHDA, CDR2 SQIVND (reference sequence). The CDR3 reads CASRLRGVNTDTQYF. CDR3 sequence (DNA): TGTGCCAGCCGCCTTCGGGGGGTGAACACAGATACGCAGTATTTT.

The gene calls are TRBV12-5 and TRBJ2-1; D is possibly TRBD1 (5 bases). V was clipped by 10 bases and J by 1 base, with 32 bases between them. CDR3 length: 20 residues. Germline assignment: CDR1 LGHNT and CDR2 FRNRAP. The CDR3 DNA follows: TGTGCTACCTTTCCGTCGCTGTGTCGGAGACAGCTAAGTTCCTACAATGAGCAGTTCTTC. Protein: CATFPSLCRRQLSSYNEQFF.

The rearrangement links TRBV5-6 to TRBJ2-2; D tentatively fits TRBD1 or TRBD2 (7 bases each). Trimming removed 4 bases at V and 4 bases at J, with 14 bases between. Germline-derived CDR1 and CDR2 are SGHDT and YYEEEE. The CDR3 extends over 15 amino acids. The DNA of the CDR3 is TGTGCCAGCAGCATGGGAGGGGGCGCCACCGGGGAGCTGTTTTTT. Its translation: CASSMGGGATGELFF.

In nucleotides, the CDR3 is TGTGCCAGCAGTCCACAGGGCCGGCAAGAGACCCAGTACTTC. This encodes CASSPQGRQETQYF. The gene calls are TRBV27 and TRBJ2-5; D is perhaps TRBD1 (6 bases). The CDR3 loop spans 14 amino acids. Germline CDR1 MNHEY, CDR2 SMNVEV (reference sequence). V lost 5 bases to trimming and J lost 2 bases, with 12 bases between them.

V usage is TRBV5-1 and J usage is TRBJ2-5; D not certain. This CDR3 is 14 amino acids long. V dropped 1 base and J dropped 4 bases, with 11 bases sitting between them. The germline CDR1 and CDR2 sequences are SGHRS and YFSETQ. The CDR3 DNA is TGCGCCAGCAGCTTGTTGACGGCGGTAGAGACCCAGTACTTC. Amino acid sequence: CASSLLTAVETQYF.

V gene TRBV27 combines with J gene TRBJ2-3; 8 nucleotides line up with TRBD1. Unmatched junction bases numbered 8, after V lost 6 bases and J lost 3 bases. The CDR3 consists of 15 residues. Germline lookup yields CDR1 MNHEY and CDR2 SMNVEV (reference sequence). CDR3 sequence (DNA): TGTGCCAGCAGCAACCAGGGGGCGAGTACAGATACGCAGTATTTT. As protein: CASSNQGASTDTQYF.

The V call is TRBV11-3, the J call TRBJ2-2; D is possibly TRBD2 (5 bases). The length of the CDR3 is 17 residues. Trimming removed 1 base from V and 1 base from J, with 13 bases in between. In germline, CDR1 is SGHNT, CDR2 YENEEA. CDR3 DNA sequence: TGTGCCAGCAGCTTAGGAGACGGACTGATGAACACCGGGGAGCTGTTTTTT. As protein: CASSLGDGLMNTGELFF.

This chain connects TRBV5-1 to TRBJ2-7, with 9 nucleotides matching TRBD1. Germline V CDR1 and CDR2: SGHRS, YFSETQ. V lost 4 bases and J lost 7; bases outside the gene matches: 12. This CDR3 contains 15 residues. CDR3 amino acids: CASSPGQGPSGEQYF. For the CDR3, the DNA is TGCGCCAGCAGCCCCGGACAGGGGCCTTCTGGGGAGCAGTACTTC.

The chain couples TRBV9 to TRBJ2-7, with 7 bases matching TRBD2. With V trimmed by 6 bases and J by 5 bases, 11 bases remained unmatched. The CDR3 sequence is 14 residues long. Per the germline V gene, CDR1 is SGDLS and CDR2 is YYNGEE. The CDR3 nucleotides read TGTGCCAGCACCGCGCCGATGGGAGGGCACGAGCAGTACTTC. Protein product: CASTAPMGGHEQYF.

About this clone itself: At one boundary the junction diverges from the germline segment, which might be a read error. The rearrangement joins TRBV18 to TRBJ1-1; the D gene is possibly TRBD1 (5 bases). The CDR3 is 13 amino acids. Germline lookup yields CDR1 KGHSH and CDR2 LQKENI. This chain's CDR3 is CAGSVTGNTEAFF. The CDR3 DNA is TGTGCCGGCTCAGTCACAGGGAACACTGAAGCTTTCTTT.